These 27 T cell receptor beta chains were sequenced from one sample in a study of T cell responses to AZD1222 COVID-19 vaccine. Sequenced by immunoSEQ multiplex PCR; TCRdb stores in-frame clones only, minus some. This table has roughly 150,000 clones, more than 80% appearing once. The specimen was peripheral blood, collected on day 0 of AZD1222 vaccination. The receptors originated from an adult in good health.

This clone showed up just once. This chain joins TRBV5-6 and TRBJ2-7; possibly TRBD1 or TRBD2 for D (6 bases each). CDR1 is SGHDT and CDR2 is YYEEEE in the germline V gene. The CDR3 extends over 17 amino acids. V lost 4 bases and J lost 3, with 23 bases in between. The CDR3 here is CASSVPQGGQGNYEQYV. CDR3 DNA: TGTGCCAGCAGCGTACCCCAAGGGGGGCAGGGGAACTACGAGCAGTACGTC.

V usage is TRBV7-2 and J usage is TRBJ2-1; 9 bases are a match to TRBD2. CDR1 and CDR2 from the germline V gene are SGHTA and FQGNSA. With 6 bases clipped from V and 5 bases from J, the junction kept 5 bases outside the gene matches. The CDR3 runs to 14 residues. CDR3 DNA sequence: TGTGCCAGCAGAAATAGCGGGGGCGACAATGAGCAGTTCTTC. It yields the protein CASRNSGGDNEQFF.

The rearrangement joins TRBV4-3 to TRBJ2-1, with 11 bases identical to TRBD2. There are 18 residues in the CDR3. CDR1 is LGHNA and CDR2 is YSLEER in the germline V gene. The V segment lost 2 bases and the J segment 4 bases; nucleotides outside the gene matches: 10. CDR3 in DNA: TGCGCCAGCAGCCAAAGCTACGGAACTAGCGGGGGTTACAATGAGCAGTTCTTC. Translation gives CASSQSYGTSGGYNEQFF.

The V gene is TRBV12-2, the J gene TRBJ1-3; the table calls TRBD1, which could not be checked here. TRBV12-2 is shown as a pseudogene. CDR3 length equals 17 residues. The CDR3 DNA reads TGTGCAAGTCGCTCCCGGACAGGGGGCTTCTCTGGAAACACCATATATTTT. This sequence encodes CASRSRTGGFSGNTIYF.

CDR3 DNA sequence: TGTGCCAGCAGCTTAGCCGTAAGGCACACCGGGGAGCTGTTTTTT. This encodes CASSLAVRHTGELFF. The chain has TRBV7-9 and TRBJ2-2; D ambiguous. The CDR3 extends over 15 amino acids. Per the germline V gene, CDR1 is SEHNR and CDR2 is FQNEAQ (reference sequence). V was clipped by 0 bases and J by 3 bases, with 8 bases between them.

The rearrangement uses TRBV7-3 and TRBJ1-2; D perhaps matches TRBD1 (5 bases). Between the trimmed V and J ends, which lost 5 bases and 4 bases, there was a span of 14 bases. The CDR3 runs 14 residues. CDR1 SGHTA and CDR2 FQGTGA come from the germline V gene. The CDR3 DNA reads as TGTGCCAGCAGCCCCGGGGCAGGGCGCTATGGCTACACCTTC. Its protein is CASSPGAGRYGYTF.

The chain carries TRBV4-3 and TRBJ2-1; 7 nucleotides match TRBD2. The trim removed 0 bases at V and 4 bases at J, leaving 18 bases unmatched. This CDR3 has 20 amino acids. CDR1 and CDR2 from the germline V gene are LGHNA and YSLEER. The CDR3 region is CASSQDGQAGFPGFYNEQFF. Written as DNA, the CDR3 is TGCGCCAGCAGCCAAGATGGTCAAGCGGGGTTTCCTGGGTTTTACAATGAGCAGTTCTTC.

This clone was found a few times. This chain connects TRBV6-2 or TRBV6-3 to TRBJ1-1; D gene unclear. CDR3 size: 11 residues. Trimming shortened V by 6 bases and J by 7 bases, and 9 bases separated the two germline ends. Germline-derived CDR1 and CDR2 are MNHEY and SVGEGT. CDR3 protein: CASSPRFEAFF. CDR3 DNA: TGTGCCAGCAGCCCCCGTTTTGAAGCTTTCTTT.

V usage is TRBV12-5 and J usage is TRBJ2-7; TRBD1 might be the D (5 bases). Trimming took 0 bases from V and 1 from J, leaving 10 bases between them. Germline CDR1 is LGHNT and CDR2 is FRNRAP. The CDR3 has 15 residues. The CDR3 DNA follows: TGTGCTAGTGGTTTGGTACTCGACAGATCCTACGAGCAGTACTTC. Residues: CASGLVLDRSYEQYF.

The chain has TRBV27 and TRBJ2-1, with a tentative D call TRBD2 (5 bases). Trimming removed 2 bases from V and 0 bases from J, with 8 bases in between. The CDR3 totals 15 residues. The V gene's germline CDR1 is MNHEY and CDR2 SMNVEV (reference sequence). CDR3 sequence reads: CASSLRGLSYNEQFF. The CDR3 region has the DNA TGTGCCAGCAGTTTACGAGGGCTCTCCTACAATGAGCAGTTCTTC.

J is TRBJ2-3 and V is TRBV6-5, with no clear D. Trimming left V 9 bases short and J 6 bases short, with 10 bases between. The V gene's germline CDR1 is MNHEY and CDR2 SVGAGI. CDR3 length: 11 amino acids. CDR3 in DNA: TGTGCCAGTCGATGGTGGGATACGCAGTATTTT. Encoded protein: CASRWWDTQYF.

The V gene is TRBV2, the J gene TRBJ1-2, with D possibly matching TRBD1 (5 bases). V lost 7 bases, J lost 6 bases, and 15 bases lay in between. Germline CDR1 SNHLY, CDR2 FYNNEI. This CDR3 has 13 residues. The CDR3: CASTPGAADGYTF. The CDR3 coding sequence is TGTGCCAGCACCCCCGGGGCAGCGGATGGCTACACCTTC. The complete variable domain, with remaining parts taken from reference TRBV2 and TRBJ1-2, reads EPEVTQTPSHQVTQMGQEVILRCVPISNHLYFYWYRQILGQKVEFLVSFYNNEISEKSEIFDDQFSVERPDGSNFTLKIRSTKLEDSAMYFCASTPGAADGYTFGSGTRLTVV.

This sequence joins TRBV5-5 and TRBJ2-3, with D unresolved. Germline-derived CDR1 and CDR2 are SGHKS and YYEKEE (reference sequence). The CDR3 totals 14 residues. With 2 bases removed from V and 2 bases from J, the gap between germline ends came to 9 bases. The chain's CDR3 is CASSLHTFTDTQYF. The CDR3 coding sequence is TGTGCCAGCAGCTTACACACGTTCACAGATACGCAGTATTTT. The full variable domain, its missing parts supplied by reference TRBV5-5 and TRBJ2-3, is DAGVTQSPTHLIKTRGQQVTLRCSPISGHKSVSWYQQVLGQGPQFIFQYYEKEERGRGNFPDRFSARQFPNYSSELNVNALLLGDSALYLCASSLHTFTDTQYFGPGTRLTVL.

The chain combines TRBV5-6 with TRBJ1-2; TRBD1 is a possible D gene (6 bases). Germline V gives CDR1 SGHDT, CDR2 YYEEEE. This CDR3 has 13 residues. Trimming removed 7 bases at V and 4 bases at J, with 14 bases between. The CDR3 loop reads CASQPGAAYGYTF. The CDR3 DNA reads as TGTGCCAGCCAACCGGGGGCGGCCTATGGCTACACCTTC.

This clone was found once. This rearrangement joins TRBV5-1 to TRBJ1-3; D ambiguous. This CDR3 contains 15 residues. The germline V gene encodes CDR1 SGHRS and CDR2 YFSETQ. V gave up 0 bases and J gave up 2 bases, with 9 bases separating them. Here the CDR3 reads CASSLAPGAGNTIYF. DNA for the CDR3: TGCGCCAGCAGCTTGGCCCCTGGGGCTGGAAACACCATATATTTT.

This clone was seen more than once but under ten times. V is TRBV6-5 and J is TRBJ1-1; D is undetermined. V lost 7 bases to trimming and J lost 5 bases, with 14 bases between them. The CDR3 totals 13 residues. Germline V gene lookup returns CDR1 MNHEY and CDR2 SVGAGI. The CDR3 DNA sequence: TGTGCCAGCAAGCAGGAAGGTTGGACTGAAGCTTTCTTT. Amino acids: CASKQEGWTEAFF.

The rearrangement links TRBV19 to TRBJ2-3, with D possibly called TRBD1 or TRBD2 (6 bases each). Germline lookup yields CDR1 LNHDA and CDR2 SQIVND (reference sequence). The V gene lost 6 bases and the J gene lost 5 bases, with 12 bases spanning the gap. CDR3 length: 13 amino acids. CDR3 coding DNA: TGTGCCAGTAGGGGGGGCGCAATAGATACGCAGTATTTT. It specifies CASRGGAIDTQYF.

The rearrangement joins TRBV7-9 to TRBJ2-2; 10 nucleotides agree with TRBD1. The junction had 4 bases not matched to a gene; V was cut back by 8 bases and J by 4 bases. Germline loops: CDR1 SEHNR, CDR2 FQNEAQ (reference sequence). The CDR3 contains 14 residues. The CDR3 region is CASGTGESTGELFF. CDR3 in DNA: TGTGCCAGCGGGACAGGGGAGAGCACCGGGGAGCTGTTTTTT.

The chain carries TRBV5-6 and TRBJ1-2, with a tentative D call TRBD1 (6 bases). The CDR3 runs to 14 residues. The V end was cut by 4 bases, the J end by 3 bases, with 13 bases between. CDR1 and CDR2 (germline): SGHDT, YYEEEE. CDR3: CASSIWGADYGYTF. For the CDR3, the DNA is TGTGCCAGCAGCATTTGGGGGGCGGACTATGGCTACACCTTC.

In this sample, this clone turned up once. The V and J genes are TRBV6-1 and TRBJ2-3; 11 nucleotides line up with TRBD2. Germline V gives CDR1 MNHNS, CDR2 SASEGT. Trimming at V came to 3 bases and at J to 6 bases, leaving 5 bases not matched to a gene. The CDR3 has 15 amino acids. This chain's CDR3 is CASSDTSGGGDTQYF. CDR3 DNA: TGTGCCAGCAGTGATACTAGCGGGGGCGGGGATACGCAGTATTTT.

This chain joins TRBV3-1 (or the pseudogene TRBV3-2) and TRBJ2-7; 8 positions match TRBD1. V shed 4 bases, J shed 7 bases, and the junction held 9 bases outside the gene matches. The CDR3 covers 14 residues. CDR1 and CDR2 (germline): LGHDT, YNNKEL (reference sequence). CDR3 in DNA: TGTGCCAGCAGCCCCGTAACAGGGGGATATGAGCAGTACTTC. Protein product: CASSPVTGGYEQYF.

The gene calls are TRBV10-3 and TRBJ1-6; no clear D gene. The V end was cut by 3 bases, the J end by 10 bases, with 16 bases between. The CDR3 totals 15 residues. Germline values: CDR1 ENHRY, CDR2 SYGVKD. CDR3 bases: TGTGCCATCAGTGATGGTGGGTTGGAAGGATCACCCCTCCACTTT. Translated: CAISDGGLEGSPLHF.

The chain has TRBV28 and TRBJ2-7; 10 bases line up with TRBD1. Germline V gene sequence: CDR1 MDHEN, CDR2 SYDVKM. CDR3 length: 16 residues. V trimming: 6 bases; J trimming: 2 bases; junction bases outside the gene matches: 10. CDR3 in DNA: TGTGCCAGCAGCCCTACCCCCGGGACAGGGGCCTACGAGCAGTACTTC. Translated: CASSPTPGTGAYEQYF.

V is TRBV27 and J is TRBJ2-7; no clear D. V lost 3 bases to trimming and J lost 5 bases, with 5 bases between them. Germline CDR1 reads MNHEY; CDR2 reads SMNVEV (reference sequence). CDR3 size: 11 residues. The DNA of the CDR3 is TGTGCCAGCAGTTTTTTCAACGAGCAGTACTTC. Translated: CASSFFNEQYF.

This chain joins TRBV6-5 and TRBJ2-4, with 10 bases identical to TRBD2. Germline V gives CDR1 MNHEY, CDR2 SVGAGI. Trimming took 4 bases from V and 3 from J; bases not matched to a gene: 6. CDR3 length: 16 amino acids. CDR3 coding DNA: TGTGCCAGCAGTTCCGCCCTAGCGGGGGTCAAAAACATTCAGTACTTC. Encoded protein: CASSSALAGVKNIQYF.

This clone was counted between two and nine times. The chain combines TRBV5-1 with TRBJ1-1; D gene uncertain. V shed 2 bases and J shed 2 bases, with 7 bases lying between them. Germline CDR1 reads SGHRS; CDR2 reads YFSETQ. The CDR3 runs 13 residues. The CDR3 spells CASSLRPNTEAFF. Written as DNA, the CDR3 is TGCGCCAGCAGCTTAAGGCCAAACACTGAAGCTTTCTTT.

This chain connects TRBV5-1 to TRBJ1-6; TRBD1 is a possible D gene (5 bases). Germline loops: CDR1 SGHRS, CDR2 YFSETQ. V gave up 0 bases and J gave up 9 bases, with 16 bases separating them. The CDR3 length is 16 residues. CDR3 protein: CASSLVSGRSSSPLHF. In nucleotides, the CDR3 is TGCGCCAGCAGCTTGGTTTCAGGGCGGTCGAGTTCACCCCTCCACTTT. Full variable domain (missing parts from reference TRBV5-1 and TRBJ1-6): KAGVTQTPRYLIKTRGQQVTLSCSPISGHRSVSWYQQTPGQGLQFLFEYFSETQRNKGNFPGRFSGRQFSNSRSEMNVSTLELGDSALYLCASSLVSGRSSSPLHFGNGTRLTVT.